The sequence of this T cell receptor beta chain was determined in a study of T-cell reconstitution after alpha-beta-depleted transplantation in children. TCRbeta library preparation incorporated unique molecular identifiers. Each CDR3 protein gets one entry after TCRdb re-called the PCR reads with MiXCR. There are 600,000 to 700,000 distinct CDR3 sequences in the sample; approximately 15% occur only once, and under 1.2% lies in the top ten. This clonotype was seen repeatedly, ten times or more. The CDR3 consists of 14 residues. Germline V gene data show CDR1 as DFQATT and CDR2 as SNEGSKA (reference sequence). V dropped 3 bases and J dropped 4; count of bases not matched to a gene: 8.

The chain carries TRBV20-1 and TRBJ2-7; 8 bases map to TRBD1. The source of this sequence is a human donor who donated a stem cell graft to a child with acute myeloid leukemia. This material consisted of PBMCs from the stem cell graft donor, taken from the stem cell graft. The CDR3 loop reads CSASQGASTYEQYV. The CDR3 DNA reads as TGCAGTGCTAGTCAGGGGGCTTCAACTTACGAGCAGTACGTC.